These T cell receptor beta chains were read from a single sample in a study of T cells in localized non-small cell lung cancer. The assay was immunoSEQ multiplex PCR, and TCRdb's table has in-frame clones only and misses some. The data show some 10,000 clones, 70% to 90% seen once. The source was peripheral blood, collected before any cancer treatment. The receptors were gathered from a male donor aged 60 or older with stage III lung adenocarcinoma. Both conserved end residues are part of each CDR3. The D gene is left open where the match is weak. A clone size is listed for some rows: how often the clone was seen (once, few, many), or a class if it is expanded.

d_gene	abundance	j_gene	v_gene	CDR3aa	CDR3nt
-	few	TRBJ1-2	TRBV6-6	CASTQGRYGYTF	TGTGCCAGCACTCAAGGGCGATATGGCTACACCTTC
-	-	TRBJ2-5	TRBV7-3	CASSSQEGETQYF	TGTGCCAGCAGCTCCCAGGAGGGAGAGACCCAGTACTTC
-	few	TRBJ2-1	TRBV7-2	CASSLESLARRNEQFF	TGTGCCAGCAGCTTAGAATCCCTAGCCCGAAGAAATGAGCAGTTCTTC
-	-	TRBJ2-2	TRBV7-9	CASSLVGRGNTGELFF	TGTGCCAGCAGCTTAGTTGGCAGGGGAAACACCGGGGAGCTGTTTTTT
-	-	TRBJ2-5	TRBV5-4	CASSVVGTETQYF	TGTGCCAGCAGCGTCGTCGGTACGGAGACCCAGTACTTC
TRBD1	-	TRBJ1-2	TRBV19	CASSWTGALYGYTF	TGTGCCAGTAGTTGGACAGGAGCCCTCTATGGCTACACCTTC
-	-	TRBJ2-3	TRBV6-9	CASAQGGGRNTQYF	TGTGCCAGCGCCCAAGGGGGGGGCCGAAATACGCAGTATTTT
TRBD2	-	TRBJ2-5	TRBV7-2	CASSLARLAEETQYF	TGTGCCAGCAGCTTAGCGCGACTAGCGGAAGAGACCCAGTACTTC
-	few	TRBJ1-2	TRBV5-6	CASSLDRGANYGYTF	TGTGCCAGCAGCTTGGATAGAGGAGCTAACTATGGCTACACCTTC
-	-	TRBJ2-7	TRBV5-1	CASSFGYDEQYF	TGCGCCAGCAGCTTTGGATATGACGAGCAGTACTTC
TRBD2	-	TRBJ2-1	TRBV11-2	CASSFPTSGARFF	TGTGCCAGCAGCTTTCCTACTAGCGGTGCTCGGTTCTTC
TRBD2	-	TRBJ2-7	TRBV7-8	CASSLGRLAGYEQYF	TGTGCCAGCAGCTTAGGGCGACTAGCGGGATACGAGCAGTACTTC
-	once	TRBJ1-1	TRBV28	CASSPVNGRFEAFF	TGTGCCAGCAGTCCCGTCAACGGACGGTTTGAAGCTTTCTTT
-	-	TRBJ1-5	TRBV7-3	CASSLGGNNQPQHF	TGTGCCAGCAGCTTAGGGGGTAACAATCAGCCCCAGCATTTT
TRBD2	-	TRBJ2-2	TRBV7-2	CASSLELAGGRGAGELFF	TGTGCCAGCAGCTTAGAGCTAGCGGGAGGGCGGGGCGCCGGGGAGCTGTTTTTT
-	-	TRBJ1-2	TRBV4-2	CASSQEHRSFYGYTF	TGTGCCAGCAGCCAAGAACACAGGAGTTTCTATGGCTACACCTTC
TRBD1	-	TRBJ1-6	TRBV5-6	CASSSGTGRLRDSPLHF	TGTGCCAGCAGCTCCGGGACAGGGAGACTGCGGGACTCACCCCTCCACTTT
TRBD2	-	TRBJ2-1	TRBV7-8	CASSYSSGGLNNEQFF	TGTGCCAGCAGCTACTCCTCGGGGGGGCTTAACAATGAGCAGTTCTTC
-	-	TRBJ2-7	TRBV5-4	CASSGGPTYEQYF	TGTGCCAGCAGCGGCGGACCTACCTACGAGCAGTACTTC
-	-	TRBJ2-3	TRBV11-2	CASSQRTPGLTDTQYF	TGTGCCAGCAGCCAACGGACACCGGGTCTCACAGATACGCAGTATTTT
-	-	TRBJ1-1	TRBV7-2	CASSHYLAAAEAFF	TGTGCCAGCAGCCATTACTTAGCAGCAGCTGAAGCTTTCTTT
TRBD2	-	TRBJ2-5	TRBV7-2	CASRPPSGGYQETQYF	TGTGCCAGCAGACCACCTAGCGGGGGGTACCAAGAGACCCAGTACTTC
TRBD2	-	TRBJ2-1	TRBV9	CASSVGSGRAGINEQFF	TGTGCCAGCAGCGTTGGTAGCGGGAGGGCCGGGATCAATGAGCAGTTCTTC
TRBD2	-	TRBJ2-7	TRBV5-1	CASSFLAGGANEQYF	TGCGCCAGCAGCTTTCTAGCGGGGGGGGCTAACGAGCAGTACTTC
-	-	TRBJ2-5	TRBV5-5	CASSLGELGGQETQYF	TGTGCCAGCAGCTTGGGGGAGTTGGGGGGCCAAGAGACCCAGTACTTC
TRBD2	-	TRBJ2-7	TRBV9	CASTKGLYKDEQYF	TGTGCCAGCACGAAGGGACTATATAAGGACGAGCAGTACTTC
TRBD1	few	TRBJ1-6	TRBV27	CASSSPQGARSPLHF	TGTGCCAGCAGTTCCCCACAGGGGGCAAGGTCACCCCTCCACTTT
TRBD1	-	TRBJ2-4	TRBV2	CASSEKGAGGYTKNIQYF	TGTGCCAGCAGTGAAAAGGGGGCAGGGGGTTATACCAAAAACATTCAGTACTTC
-	-	TRBJ2-7	TRBV7-9	CASGLGDPYEQYF	TGTGCCAGCGGTTTGGGGGACCCCTACGAGCAGTACTTC
-	-	TRBJ2-1	TRBV11-2	CASSLFNGRMNEQFF	TGTGCCAGCAGCTTATTTAACGGTCGGATGAATGAGCAGTTCTTC
TRBD2	-	TRBJ2-2	TRBV7-8	CASSFFEGTSVTGELFF	TGTGCCAGCAGCTTCTTTGAAGGGACTAGCGTTACCGGGGAGCTGTTTTTT
-	-	TRBJ2-3	TRBV15	CATSVSDTTDTQYF	TGTGCCACCAGCGTGTCCGACACCACAGATACGCAGTATTTT
-	-	TRBJ2-3	TRBV5-1	CASSLSTDTQYF	TGCGCCAGCAGCTTAAGCACAGATACGCAGTATTTT
TRBD2	-	TRBJ2-3	TRBV7-9	CASSASLAGGTDTQYF	TGTGCCAGCAGCGCCTCTCTAGCGGGAGGTACAGATACGCAGTATTTT
-	-	TRBJ2-2	TRBV4-2	CASSQGAGQPTGELFF	TGTGCCAGCAGCCAAGGGGCTGGACAGCCCACCGGGGAGCTGTTTTTT
-	-	TRBJ2-5	TRBV29-1	CSVEVGTEETQYF	TGCAGCGTTGAAGTAGGGACGGAGGAGACCCAGTACTTC
-	once	TRBJ1-4	TRBV15	CASSGGGDNEKLFF	TGTGCCTCTTCCGGTGGGGGAGACAATGAAAAACTGTTTTTT
-	-	TRBJ1-1	TRBV7-3	CASSLCHGQMNTEAFF	TGTGCCAGCAGCTTATGTCACGGACAAATGAACACTGAAGCTTTCTTT
TRBD2	-	TRBJ2-3	TRBV4-1	CASSQSSGDPLEQYF	TGCGCCAGCAGCCAGTCTAGCGGGGACCCCCTAGAACAGTATTTT
-	-	TRBJ2-1	TRBV4-2	CASSQDSVEQFF	TGTGCCAGCAGCCAAGATAGTGTCGAGCAGTTCTTC
-	-	TRBJ1-3	TRBV5-6	CASSTSGVGNTIYF	TGTGCCAGCAGCACCTCAGGGGTCGGAAACACCATATATTTT
-	-	TRBJ2-3	TRBV7-2	CASSSRLPDTQYF	TGTGCCAGCAGCTCTAGACTCCCAGATACGCAGTATTTT
-	-	TRBJ1-5	TRBV28	CASRVGNQPQHF	TGTGCCTCTAGGGTTGGGAATCAGCCCCAGCATTTT
-	-	TRBJ2-6	TRBV5-1	CASSLGGSGANVLTF	TGCGCCAGCAGCTTGGGGGGCTCTGGGGCCAACGTCCTGACTTTC
TRBD2	-	TRBJ2-7	TRBV9	CASSSGASGRYEQYF	TGTGCCAGCAGCTCCGGGGCTAGCGGGAGGTACGAGCAGTACTTC
-	once	TRBJ2-7	TRBV7-2	CASSLDIGSPSYEQYF	TGTGCCAGCAGCTTAGATATCGGGTCACCTTCCTACGAGCAGTACTTC
-	once	TRBJ1-3	TRBV2	CASRKGGQASGNTIYF	TGTGCCAGCAGGAAGGGAGGGCAGGCCTCTGGAAACACCATATATTTT
-	-	TRBJ2-3	TRBV5-1	CASSLSGIFTDTQYF	TGCGCCAGCAGCTTGTCCGGGATTTTCACAGATACGCAGTATTTT
TRBD1	-	TRBJ1-2	TRBV2	CASSEGTGTLGYTF	TGTGCCAGCAGTGAAGGGACAGGTACCCTGGGCTACACCTTC
-	few	TRBJ1-1	TRBV14	CASSQETEAFF	TGTGCCAGCAGCCAAGAAACAGAAGCTTTCTTT
TRBD2	-	TRBJ2-1	TRBV10-1	CASRLAGVKDNEQFF	TGCGCCAGCAGACTAGCGGGAGTAAAGGACAATGAGCAGTTCTTC
TRBD2	-	TRBJ2-5	TRBV13	CASSPWEGNYELQETQYF	TGTGCCAGCAGCCCCTGGGAGGGAAACTACGAACTCCAAGAGACCCAGTACTTC
-	-	TRBJ2-2	TRBV19	CASRDPGLPSYAGELFF	TGTGCCAGTAGGGACCCGGGACTCCCGAGTTATGCCGGGGAGCTGTTTTTT